Shown below are 30 T cell receptor beta chains from a single sample sequenced in a study of technical replicates of blood from a handful of donors. Assay used: immunoSEQ multiplex PCR; TCRdb lists only in-frame clones, some missing. The table shows 75,000 to 85,000 clones, with approximately 94% occurring only once. The material sequenced was T cells isolated from PBMCs. These receptors were collected from a human donor in good health.

The chain recombines TRBV6-1 with TRBJ1-2; D unresolved. V lost 0 bases to trimming and J lost 0 bases, with 8 bases between them. The germline gives CDR1 MNHNS, CDR2 SASEGT. The CDR3 contains 15 residues. CDR3 sequence reads: CASSEALGANYGYTF. CDR3 DNA: TGTGCCAGCAGTGAAGCGCTGGGAGCTAACTATGGCTACACCTTC.

The chain recombines TRBV4-1 with TRBJ1-1; D possibly corresponds to TRBD1 (5 bases). The germline V gene encodes CDR1 MGHRA and CDR2 YSYEKL. V shed 5 bases and J shed 3 bases, with 16 bases lying between them. The CDR3 covers 15 residues. The CDR3 coding sequence is TGCGCCAGCAGCAAAGGACAAGTCTCGTACACTGAAGCTTTCTTT. This sequence encodes CASSKGQVSYTEAFF.

This clone was counted once. J is TRBJ1-5 and V is TRBV30, with TRBD1 identical over 8 bases. The germline V gene encodes CDR1 GTSNPN and CDR2 SVGIG (reference sequence). This CDR3 is built from 12 residues. With 5 bases clipped from V and 7 bases from J, the junction kept 4 bases outside the gene matches. CDR3 region: CAWGQGSQPQHF. The CDR3 bases are TGTGCCTGGGGACAGGGTAGCCAGCCCCAGCATTTT.

The genes are TRBV5-1 and TRBJ2-1; TRBD2 matches at 8 bases. Germline CDR1 and CDR2: SGHRS and YFSETQ. With 2 bases clipped from V and 7 bases from J, the junction kept 8 bases outside the gene matches. The CDR3 consists of 15 residues. This chain's CDR3 is CASSFISGSQNEQFF. The CDR3 DNA is TGCGCCAGCAGCTTTATCAGCGGGAGTCAGAATGAGCAGTTCTTC.

The chain uses TRBV7-3 and TRBJ2-7, with 9 positions matching TRBD2. V dropped 2 bases and J dropped 2; count of bases not matched to a gene: 10. CDR1 is SGHTA, CDR2 FQGTGA, per germline. The CDR3 length is 17 residues. The CDR3 loop is CASSLSGVAGVTYEQYF. CDR3 sequence (DNA): TGTGCCAGCAGCTTATCGGGGGTAGCGGGAGTTACCTACGAGCAGTACTTC.

CDR3 sequence reads: CASSFPGSYGYTF. The CDR3 nucleotides are TGTGCCAGCAGTTTCCCGGGAAGCTATGGCTACACCTTC. The gene calls are TRBV28 and TRBJ1-2; no reliable D call. CDR3 length equals 13 residues. The germline V gene encodes CDR1 MDHEN and CDR2 SYDVKM. V was pared by 3 bases and J by 4 bases, with 9 bases between.

The chain is built from TRBV5-1 and TRBJ1-1; possible D gene TRBD1, 6 bases. The V end was cut by 2 bases, the J end by 3 bases, with 8 bases between. The CDR3 has 13 amino acids. Germline V gene data show CDR1 as SGHRS and CDR2 as YFSETQ. This CDR3 reads CASSLQGDTEAFF. The CDR3 region has the DNA TGCGCCAGCAGCTTACAGGGAGACACTGAAGCTTTCTTT.

The chain recombines TRBV14 with TRBJ1-4, with D possibly matching TRBD1 (5 bases). The CDR3 sequence is 15 residues long. The germline V gene encodes CDR1 SGHDN and CDR2 FVKESK. V was cut by 1 base and J by 8 bases, with 14 bases left in between. This chain's CDR3 is CASSQVGGLQEKLFF. In DNA form, the CDR3 reads TGTGCCAGCAGCCAAGTCGGGGGATTACAGGAAAAACTGTTTTTT.

In its sample, this clone was seen once. The chain joins TRBV6-5 to TRBJ1-3; the match to TRBD1 covers 7 bases. The length of the CDR3 is 13 residues. Unmatched junction bases numbered 2, after V lost 5 bases and J lost 4 bases. Per the germline V gene, CDR1 is MNHEY and CDR2 is SVGAGI. DNA for the CDR3: TGTGCCAGCAGTCAGACAGGGGGAAACACCATATATTTT. Translated: CASSQTGGNTIYF.

The chain has TRBV5-6 and TRBJ2-3; the D is unclear. From germline, CDR1 is SGHDT and CDR2 YYEEEE. The V and J ends lost 1 base and 1 base respectively, with 4 bases between them. This CDR3 has 13 amino acids. The CDR3 spells CASSLSGTDTQYF. The CDR3 nucleotides read TGTGCCAGCAGCTTGTCGGGCACAGATACGCAGTATTTT.

The CDR3 nucleotides are TGTGCCTGGGGTGGTCACAGGGGTTTTACTGGGGCCAACGTCCTGACTTTC. The encoded protein is CAWGGHRGFTGANVLTF. The gene calls are TRBV30 and TRBJ2-6; TRBD1 matches 7 bases. J lost 2 bases, V lost 5 bases, and 12 bases had no gene match. This CDR3 is 17 amino acids long. From germline, CDR1 is GTSNPN and CDR2 SVGIG (reference sequence).

This clone came up once. This sequence joins TRBV6-1 and TRBJ2-3, with 12 positions matching TRBD2. J lost 5 bases, V lost 10 bases, and 7 bases had no gene match. This CDR3 region has 14 residues. Per germline, CDR1 MNHNS and CDR2 SASEGT. DNA for the CDR3: TGTGCCACAAGACTAGCGGGAGTCGTAGATACGCAGTATTTT. Protein sequence: CATRLAGVVDTQYF.

The chain links TRBV10-3 to TRBJ2-5; 7 bases align to TRBD1. Germline trimming cut 6 bases from V and 2 bases from J; bases unmatched to any gene: 3. Germline CDR1 is ENHRY and CDR2 is SYGVKD. The CDR3 length is 13 residues. The CDR3 spells CAIRGQIQETQYF. CDR3 DNA sequence: TGTGCCATCAGGGGACAGATTCAAGAGACCCAGTACTTC.

V usage is TRBV19 and J usage is TRBJ2-2, with 7 bases lining up with TRBD1. Germline CDR1 reads LNHDA; CDR2 reads SQIVND (reference sequence). CDR3 length: 14 amino acids. The J segment lost 5 bases and the V segment lost 6 bases, leaving 6 bases of the junction unmatched. The CDR3 coding sequence is TGTGCCAGTAGAGGACAGGCCTTTACCGGGGAGCTGTTTTTT. Its protein product is CASRGQAFTGELFF.

This chain links TRBV30 with TRBJ2-7; no firm D call. Germline-derived CDR1 and CDR2 are GTSNPN and SVGIG (reference sequence). The CDR3 loop spans 15 amino acids. Trimming left V 0 bases short and J 0 bases short, with 12 bases between. The CDR3 here is CAWSVLRSASYEQYF. DNA for the CDR3: TGTGCCTGGAGTGTACTACGGTCTGCCTCCTACGAGCAGTACTTC.

The sample holds one count of this clone. The CDR3 sequence: CASISDTQYF. The CDR3 bases are TGTGCCAGCATATCTGATACGCAGTATTTT. The rearrangement joins TRBV2 to TRBJ2-3; D is unresolved. Germline V gene lookup returns CDR1 SNHLY and CDR2 FYNNEI. This CDR3 spans 10 amino acids. Trimming stripped 7 bases from V and 6 bases from J, with 5 bases between.

This clone occurred once. The chain joins TRBV5-1 to TRBJ2-7; 8 bases agree with TRBD1. CDR3 length: 15 amino acids. With 3 bases clipped from V and 4 bases from J, the junction kept 9 bases outside the gene matches. Germline lookup yields CDR1 SGHRS and CDR2 YFSETQ. CDR3 nucleotides: TGCGCCAGCAGCTGGAAGGCAGGGGGCCAGTACGAGCAGTACTTC. Translated: CASSWKAGGQYEQYF.

This chain connects TRBV7-9 to TRBJ2-5; D is unresolved. Per germline, CDR1 SEHNR and CDR2 FQNEAQ (reference sequence). The CDR3 is made up of 14 amino acids. V dropped 3 bases and J dropped 4 bases, with 12 bases sitting between them. The CDR3 spells CASSFRSALETQYF. The CDR3, as DNA: TGTGCCAGCAGCTTTAGGTCAGCGTTAGAGACCCAGTACTTC.

In DNA, the CDR3 is TGTGCCAGCAGTGAAAGCTTAGGGGGCACCGGGGAGCTGTTTTTT. Its protein product is CASSESLGGTGELFF. This chain joins TRBV6-1 and TRBJ2-2, with D maybe TRBD1 (6 bases). The CDR3 totals 15 residues. Germline lookup yields CDR1 MNHNS and CDR2 SASEGT. V was clipped by 2 bases and J by 4 bases, with 11 bases between them.

This clone appeared a single time. The chain is built from TRBV29-1 and TRBJ1-2; D unclear. The V end lost 6 bases, the J end lost 8 bases, and 19 bases lay between the germline ends. The CDR3 contains 13 residues. Germline CDR1 and CDR2: SQVTM and ANQGSEA. This chain's CDR3 is CSVPDLRRSGYTF. For the CDR3, the DNA is TGCAGCGTCCCGGACTTAAGGAGGTCCGGCTACACCTTC.

This clone was found once. The chain joins TRBV4-1 to TRBJ2-7; tentative D call: TRBD2 (5 bases). V was shortened by 0 bases and J by 7 bases, with 34 bases between the two germline ends. Germline V gives CDR1 MGHRA, CDR2 YSYEKL. This CDR3 has 21 amino acids. This chain's CDR3 is CASSQEEGSLLYSYELGEQYF. CDR3 DNA sequence: TGCGCCAGCAGCCAAGAAGAGGGCAGCCTACTATACTCCTACGAGCTAGGGGAGCAGTACTTC.

V and J are TRBV6-1 and TRBJ1-4, with D possibly being TRBD1 (6 bases). Looked up from germline, CDR1 is MNHNS and CDR2 is SASEGT. This CDR3 has 15 amino acids. V shed 1 base and J shed 6 bases, with 12 bases lying between them. CDR3 in amino acids: CASSEEYRVYEKLFF. In DNA, the CDR3 is TGTGCCAGCAGTGAAGAATACAGGGTTTATGAAAAACTGTTTTTT.

The chain combines TRBV5-1 with TRBJ2-5; 8 nucleotides align to TRBD2. The CDR3 loop spans 15 amino acids. Germline values: CDR1 SGHRS, CDR2 YFSETQ. V shed 4 bases and J 4 bases; nucleotides not matched to a gene: 9. The CDR3 protein is CASSEAGDVVETQYF. The CDR3 DNA reads as TGCGCCAGCAGCGAAGCGGGAGATGTCGTAGAGACCCAGTACTTC.

Here the CDR3 DNA reads TGCGCCAGCTCAGACAGCATCTACGAGCAGTACTTC. Protein product: CASSDSIYEQYF. The chain recombines TRBV10-2 with TRBJ2-7, with D possibly matching TRBD1 (5 bases). The germline V gene encodes CDR1 WSHSY and CDR2 SAAADI. CDR3 size: 12 residues. With 8 bases removed from V and 3 bases from J, the gap between germline ends came to 11 bases.

J is TRBJ1-5 and V is TRBV15; 7 bases are a match to TRBD1. Germline V gives CDR1 LNHNV, CDR2 YYDKDF (reference sequence). The V and J ends lost 1 base and 4 bases, in that order; junction bases with no gene match: 4. The CDR3 spans 15 residues. The CDR3 region is CATSRGQGGNQPQHF. The CDR3 bases are TGTGCCACCAGCAGAGGACAGGGTGGTAATCAGCCCCAGCATTTT.

The rearrangement links TRBV15 to TRBJ1-2; D unresolved. Deletions cut 0 bases from V and 5 bases from J, with 10 bases between. The CDR3 extends over 14 amino acids. Per germline, CDR1 LNHNV and CDR2 YYDKDF (reference sequence). This CDR3 reads CATSRDAGSYGYTF. CDR3 DNA: TGTGCCACCAGCAGAGATGCAGGTTCATATGGCTACACCTTC.

This rearrangement joins TRBV28 to TRBJ2-5, with 12 bases identical to TRBD1. The V segment lost 6 bases and the J segment 4 bases; nucleotides outside the gene matches: 9. The CDR3 runs 16 residues. CDR1 and CDR2 (germline): MDHEN, SYDVKM. CDR3 in amino acids: CASRREGQGARETQYF. DNA of the CDR3: TGTGCCAGCAGACGGGAGGGACAGGGGGCACGAGAGACCCAGTACTTC.

This rearrangement joins TRBV4-2 to TRBJ2-3; D is perhaps TRBD2 (5 bases). V lost 1 base and J 0 bases, leaving 14 bases between the germline ends. Germline-derived CDR1 and CDR2 are LGHNA and YNFKEQ. CDR3 length: 17 residues. The CDR3 DNA sequence: TGTGCCAGCAGCCAAGTAGCGAACTCACCTAGCACAGATACGCAGTATTTT. Protein product: CASSQVANSPSTDTQYF.

CDR3 loop: CASSLVPAGDNEQFF. The DNA of the CDR3 is TGTGCCAGCAGCTTGGTTCCAGCGGGAGACAATGAGCAGTTCTTC. J is TRBJ2-1 and V is TRBV5-6, with 8 bases matching TRBD2. Trimming took 0 bases from V and 5 from J; bases not matched to a gene: 4. This CDR3 is 15 amino acids long. Per germline, CDR1 SGHDT and CDR2 YYEEEE. The full variable domain, in which reference TRBV5-6 and TRBJ2-1 provide the parts outside the CDR3, is DAGVTQSPTHLIKTRGQQVTLRCSPKSGHDTVSWYQQALGQGPQFIFQYYEEEERQRGNFPDRFSGHQFPNYSSELNVNALLLGDSALYLCASSLVPAGDNEQFFGPGTRLTVL.

The rearrangement joins TRBV7-8 to TRBJ1-2; 7 nucleotides match TRBD1. V trimming: 5 bases; J trimming: 6 bases; junction bases outside the gene matches: 6. The germline V gene has CDR1 SGHVS and CDR2 FQNEAQ. The CDR3 runs 13 residues. CDR3 sequence (DNA): TGTGCCAGCAGCGTAGGGACAGACAATGGCTACACCTTC. It codes for CASSVGTDNGYTF.